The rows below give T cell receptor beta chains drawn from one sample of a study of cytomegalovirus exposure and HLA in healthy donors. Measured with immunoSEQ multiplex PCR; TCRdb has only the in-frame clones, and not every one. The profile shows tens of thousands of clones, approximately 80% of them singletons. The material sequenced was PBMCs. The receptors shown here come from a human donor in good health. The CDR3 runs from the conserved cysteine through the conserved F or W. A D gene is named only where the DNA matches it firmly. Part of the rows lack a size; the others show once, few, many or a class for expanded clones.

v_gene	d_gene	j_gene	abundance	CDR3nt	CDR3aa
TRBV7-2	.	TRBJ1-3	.	TGTGCCAGCAGCTCCGAGACAGGTCTACTAACCGGGAACACCATATATTTT	CASSSETGLLTGNTIYF
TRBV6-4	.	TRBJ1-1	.	TGTGCCAGCAGCCGGGAGGTGGGAGTCACTGAAGCTTTCTTT	CASSREVGVTEAFF
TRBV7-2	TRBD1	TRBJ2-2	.	TGTGCCAGCAGCCTTCCCGGGACAGCGCCGAACACCGGGGAGCTGTTTTTT	CASSLPGTAPNTGELFF
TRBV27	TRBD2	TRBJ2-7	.	TGTGCCAGCCAAGGGCTAGCGGCCCCCTACGAGCAGTACTTC	CASQGLAAPYEQYF
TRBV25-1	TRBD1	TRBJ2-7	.	TGTGCCAGCAGCCGGGGACAGGCCTACGAGCAGTACTTC	CASSRGQAYEQYF
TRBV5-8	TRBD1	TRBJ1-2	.	TGTGCCAGCAGTTTTGCAGGGGGCGGAGGGTATGGCTACACCTTC	CASSFAGGGGYGYTF
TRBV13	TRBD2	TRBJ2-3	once	TGTGCCAGCAGCTTAGTCCTAGCGGGAGGGTCTCGCACAGATACGCAGTATTTT	CASSLVLAGGSRTDTQYF
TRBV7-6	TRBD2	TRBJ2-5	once	TGTGCCAGCAGCTCGCAAAAACTAGCGAACCTTGAGAAGGGATTCCAAGAGACCCAGTACTTC	CASSSQKLANLEKGFQETQYF
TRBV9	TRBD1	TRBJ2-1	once	TGTGCCAGCAGCGCACCTACGGGGGGGGACAGGGGTTACAATGAGCAGTTCTTC	CASSAPTGGDRGYNEQFF
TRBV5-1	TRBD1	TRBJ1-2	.	TGCGCCAGCACGTACGGACAGGGGGAGAATTATGGCTACACCTTC	CASTYGQGENYGYTF
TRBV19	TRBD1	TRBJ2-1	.	TGTGCCACTACCGACAGGGGGCCCTACAATGAGCAGTTCTTC	CATTDRGPYNEQFF
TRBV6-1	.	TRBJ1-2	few	TGTGCCAGCAGTATGGGACTGCCCCTCTATGGCTACACCTTC	CASSMGLPLYGYTF
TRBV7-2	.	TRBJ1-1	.	TGTGCCAGCAGCCTACTGAACACTGAAGCTTTCTTT	CASSLLNTEAFF
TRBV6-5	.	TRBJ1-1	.	TGTGCCAGCAGTTATCGGGGGGAGGCTGAAGCTTTCTTT	CASSYRGEAEAFF
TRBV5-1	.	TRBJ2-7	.	TGCGCCAGCACTCCATCCGAGATCATCTACGAGCAGTACTTC	CASTPSEIIYEQYF
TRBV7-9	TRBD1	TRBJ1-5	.	TGTGCCAGCAGCGATCCGACAGGGAGTGTCAATCAGCCCCAGCATTTT	CASSDPTGSVNQPQHF
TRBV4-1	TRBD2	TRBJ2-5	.	TGCGCCAGCAGCCAAGATCTAGCGGGGGCGCAACAAGAGACCCAGTACTTC	CASSQDLAGAQQETQYF
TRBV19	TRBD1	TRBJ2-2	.	TGTGCCAGCCTGGGACAGGGGTCGAACACCGGGGAGCTGTTTTTT	CASLGQGSNTGELFF
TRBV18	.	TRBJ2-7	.	TGTGCCAGCTCATTAGGGGCCAGTCGGGAGCAGTACTTC	CASSLGASREQYF
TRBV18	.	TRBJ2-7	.	TGTGCCAGCTCACCACAAGTAGGGAGGAGGGACGAGCAGTACTTC	CASSPQVGRRDEQYF
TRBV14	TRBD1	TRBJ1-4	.	TGTGCCAGCAGCCACCCCCAAGGGGCGAGGGGGCGAAGGGAAAAACTGTTTTTT	CASSHPQGARGRREKLFF
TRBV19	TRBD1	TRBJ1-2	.	TGTGCCAGTAGTATTCTGGGACAGGGGGCCGCTAGCTATGGCTACACCTTC	CASSILGQGAASYGYTF
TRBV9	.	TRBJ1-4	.	TGTGCCAGCAGCGTAGACGGGAGGCCCACGGGAAAACTGTTTTTT	CASSVDGRPTGKLFF
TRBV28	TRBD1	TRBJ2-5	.	TGTGCCAGCAGACGACAGGGACGAGAGACCCAGTACTTC	CASRRQGRETQYF
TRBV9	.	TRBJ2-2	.	TGTGCCAGCAGCGTAGAGGGTCGGGGGACCGGGGAGCTGTTTTTT	CASSVEGRGTGELFF
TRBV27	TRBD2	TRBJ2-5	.	TGTGCCAGCAGTTTACTAGCGGGAGGGGAGACCCAGTACTTC	CASSLLAGGETQYF
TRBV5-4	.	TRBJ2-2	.	TGTGCCAGCACCACAGGGGGGGACCCGAACACCGGGGAGCTGTTTTTT	CASTTGGDPNTGELFF
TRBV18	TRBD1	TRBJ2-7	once	TGTGCCAGCTCACCGGGACAGGGGGCTGGCGAGCAGTACTTC	CASSPGQGAGEQYF
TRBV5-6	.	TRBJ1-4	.	TGTGCCAGCAGCGGGGAGGCGGGCAGAAATGAAAAACTGTTTTTT	CASSGEAGRNEKLFF
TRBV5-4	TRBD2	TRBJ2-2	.	TGTGCCAGCAGCTTCAAACTAGCGCTTAACACCGGGGAGCTGTTTTTT	CASSFKLALNTGELFF
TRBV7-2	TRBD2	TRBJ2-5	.	TGTGCCAGCAGCCTGGGACTAGCGGGGAGGGAGACCCAGTACTTC	CASSLGLAGRETQYF
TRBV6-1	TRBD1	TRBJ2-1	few	TGTGCCAGCACCGGGACAGGGTCGTCCTACAATGAGCAGTTCTTC	CASTGTGSSYNEQFF
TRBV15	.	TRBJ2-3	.	TGTGCCACCAGCAGAGCGGGGGATACGCAGTATTTT	CATSRAGDTQYF
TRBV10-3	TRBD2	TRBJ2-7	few	TGTGCCATCAGTGAAGCGTCTAGCGGGGCCTACGAGCAGTACTTC	CAISEASSGAYEQYF
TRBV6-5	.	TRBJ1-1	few	TGTGCCAGCAGTTACTCGCAGGGGAGGGGAACTGAAGCTTTCTTT	CASSYSQGRGTEAFF
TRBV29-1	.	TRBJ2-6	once	TGCAGCGTTGAAGAAAGGAGGTCTCAGGACGCACCTGGGGCCAACGTCCTGACTTTC	CSVEERRSQDAPGANVLTF
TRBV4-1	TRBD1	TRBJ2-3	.	TGCGCCAGCCGGCAAATCGACAGGGGCGCAGATACGCAGTATTTT	CASRQIDRGADTQYF
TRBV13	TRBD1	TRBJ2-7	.	TGTGCCAGCAGGACAGGGGGAGGAAGGTACGAGCAGTACTTC	CASRTGGGRYEQYF
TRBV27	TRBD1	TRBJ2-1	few	TGTGCCAGCAGTTTGGGACAGAACAATGAGCAGTTCTTC	CASSLGQNNEQFF
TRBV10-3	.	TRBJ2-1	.	TGTGCCATCAGTGTCGGGGGTGGAGGGGACCTCAATGAGCAGTTCTTC	CAISVGGGGDLNEQFF
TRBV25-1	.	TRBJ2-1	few	TGTGCCAGCAGTGAATCGGGTGTCCGGGACAATGAGCAGTTCTTC	CASSESGVRDNEQFF
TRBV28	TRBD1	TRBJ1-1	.	TGTGCCAGCAGTTTATACCAGGACAGGGGTCTGGCTGAAGCTTTCTTT	CASSLYQDRGLAEAFF
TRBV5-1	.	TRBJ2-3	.	TGCGCCAGCAGCTTCCGGGAAACCACAGATACGCAGTATTTT	CASSFRETTDTQYF
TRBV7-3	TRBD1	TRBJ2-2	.	TGTGCCAGCAGGTCTAAGCAGGGGGACGCTGGCGGGGAGCTGTTTTTT	CASRSKQGDAGGELFF
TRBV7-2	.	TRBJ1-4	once	TGTGCCAGCAGCTTCAGGAAGTCAACTAATGAAAAACTGTTTTTT	CASSFRKSTNEKLFF
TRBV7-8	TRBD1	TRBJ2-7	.	TGTGCCAGCAGCTTAAGGGCTAGCAGGGGGCTGGACGAGCAGTACTTC	CASSLRASRGLDEQYF
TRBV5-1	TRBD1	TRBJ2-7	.	TGCGCCAGCAGCGTAGACAGGGACGAGCAGTACTTC	CASSVDRDEQYF
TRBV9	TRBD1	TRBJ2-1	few	TGTGCCAGCAGCGTAACCGGGACAGCCTACAATGAGCAGTTCTTC	CASSVTGTAYNEQFF
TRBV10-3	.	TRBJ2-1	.	TGTGCCATCAAATCGGGATCGAGAGCTGCTGAGCAGTTCTTC	CAIKSGSRAAEQFF
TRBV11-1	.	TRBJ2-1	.	TGTGCCAGCAGCTTAGCCGAGGAGTACAATGAGCAGTTCTTC	CASSLAEEYNEQFF
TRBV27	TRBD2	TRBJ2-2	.	TGTGCCAGCCAAGCCGGAGCGGGGGCCAACACCGGGGAGCTGTTTTTT	CASQAGAGANTGELFF
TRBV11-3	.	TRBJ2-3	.	TGTGCCAGCAGCTTAGTAGGGTGGGCAGGGAACGAAGATACGCAGTATTTT	CASSLVGWAGNEDTQYF
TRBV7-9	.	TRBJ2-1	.	TGTGCCAGCAGCCCTCTAGATGAGCAGTTCTTC	CASSPLDEQFF
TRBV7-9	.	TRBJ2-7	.	TGTGCCAGCAGCTCCTCGGGGGACTACGAGCAGTACTTC	CASSSSGDYEQYF
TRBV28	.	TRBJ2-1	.	TGTGCCAGCGGGAGGACCTACAATGAGCAGTTCTTC	CASGRTYNEQFF
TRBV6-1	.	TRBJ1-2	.	TGTGCCAGCAAACCAGGGGTCTATGGCTACACCTTC	CASKPGVYGYTF